This note documents a single T cell receptor (beta chain) sequence. No cognate antigen has been identified for it. No base quality information exists; no much larger clone differs at one position. Libraries were built with 5' RACE. TCRbeta was amplified in two PCR rounds using Phusion High-Fidelity polymerase, and the primers carried sample-specific barcodes. To build the TCRbeta libraries, template-switch cDNA synthesis was carried out using SMARTScribe reverse transcriptase along with a TRBC-specific primer. After barcoding, samples were pooled and then prepared using the NEBNext Ultra DNA Library Prep Kit for Illumina. Sequencing of libraries was performed on an Illumina MiSeq with the MiSeq reagent kit v2, 300 cycles. In the source study's methods: Reads were demultiplexed by barcode with Jemultiplexer and aligned with MiTCR using default parameters. VDJtools filtered out non-functional sequences; clonotypes were defined by amino acid sequence, with frequencies based on assigned sequence reads. Clonal space homeostasis binned clonotypes by frequency as over-represented (0.05-1), large, medium and small. The public reads were reprocessed in TCRdb via fastp at Q25 and MiXCR, keeping in-frame beta chains. CDR3 protein duplicates are merged, each entry listing the most common genes and DNA. TCRdb, not the authors, supplied the V and J calls. The sample yields some 660 distinct CDR3 sequences; approximately 41% were counted once. The ten largest clones add up to 58% of the sample.

This sample is drawn from a study of MAIT cells during Salmonella Paratyphi A infection (dated by TCRdb to 2015 to 2018). What the study reported, not specific to this receptor: MAIT TRBV usage was oligoclonal with a preference for TRBV20 and TRBV6, and infection appeared not to change this usage. Although the availability of volunteer samples limited sample sizes, the sizes were judged adequate for detecting differences between groups. Compared with healthy controls, diagnosed volunteers had more expansion or contraction among the top five MAIT clonotypes (about 0.5 versus 0.13), a finding that suggests the repertoire is reshaped by infection.

The sample's time point label, decoded: healthy control second sampling, 21 days after first. MAIT cells were defined as Valpha7.2+ CD161+ T cells and identified and sorted by flow cytometry. Healthy adult controls were laboratory volunteers or leukocyte cones from the national blood and transplant service. For RNA extraction, between about 4,500 and 10,000 MAIT cells from each sample were sorted straight into RNAqueous-Micro lysis buffer. Unchallenged healthy controls were sampled twice, approximately 21 days apart, as a control for MAIT repertoire stability. Lymphoprep gradient centrifugation was used to isolate peripheral blood mononuclear cells from blood samples and leukocyte cones. Cell sorting used a BD FACSAria Fusion or BD FACSAria III sorter. The germline V gene sets CDR1 to MNHNS and CDR2 to SASEGT. From its cysteine to its phenylalanine, the CDR3 spans 12 amino acids. Solely the CDR3 DNA is kept, with 36 bases framed from the first base. Cut back by 7 bases and 3 bases, the V and J ends lie 9 bases apart.

This chain is built from TRBV6-1 and TRBJ1-1; TRBD1 is perhaps the D gene, given 5 matching bases. What was sequenced was MAIT cells from blood. The source is an adult in good health. The CDR3 corresponds to CASNQGDTEAFF. The DNA sequence is TGTGCCAGCAACCAAGGGGACACTGAAGCTTTCTTT.